What follows are 12 T cell receptor beta chains derived from one specimen sequenced in a study of blood T cell repertoires in COVID-19. Sequencing was performed with immunoSEQ multiplex PCR; in TCRdb, only in-frame clones are kept and a portion is missing. The sample shows 190,000 or so clones, 90% of them seen only once. Specimen: peripheral blood. The receptor set was obtained from a man aged 50 or older with acute or convalescent COVID-19.

The chain links TRBV4-1 to TRBJ2-2, with 8 positions matching TRBD1. The length of the CDR3 is 15 residues. V lost 1 base, J lost 6 bases, and 4 bases stayed unmatched. Germline lookup yields CDR1 MGHRA and CDR2 YSYEKL. In nucleotides, the CDR3 is TGCGCCAGCAGCCAAGCCTGGGACAGGTCCGGGGAGCTGTTTTTT. Its translation: CASSQAWDRSGELFF.

In this sample, this clone turned up a few times. The gene calls are TRBV6-6 and TRBJ1-1, with D maybe TRBD1 (5 bases). Trimming took off 6 bases at V and 5 bases at J, with 13 bases between the two ends. The CDR3 runs to 13 residues. Germline CDR1 and CDR2: MNHNY and SVGAGI (reference sequence). The chain's CDR3 is CASSSGAGTEAFF. In DNA form, the CDR3 reads TGTGCCAGCAGCAGCGGGGCTGGGACTGAAGCTTTCTTT.

This rearrangement joins TRBV19 to TRBJ2-1; 9 bases are shared with TRBD1. Germline CDR1 and CDR2: LNHDA and SQIVND (reference sequence). Unmatched junction bases numbered 5, after V lost 7 bases and J lost 1 base. CDR3 length: 15 amino acids. The CDR3 DNA reads as TGTGCCAGTACAAATGGACAGGGGTCCTACAATGAGCAGTTCTTC. It specifies CASTNGQGSYNEQFF.

The genes are TRBV28 and TRBJ2-1; no reliable D call. CDR1 and CDR2 from the germline V gene are MDHEN and SYDVKM. Trimming removed 6 bases at V and 4 bases at J, with 16 bases between. The CDR3 spans 15 residues. The CDR3 coding sequence is TGTGCCAGCAGCAAAAGCGAGACCCCATACAATGAGCAGTTCTTC. Amino acids: CASSKSETPYNEQFF.

The rearrangement joins TRBV28 to TRBJ2-3; TRBD2 aligns across 15 bases. Germline CDR1 and CDR2: MDHEN and SYDVKM. CDR3 length equals 21 residues. The trim removed 6 bases at V and 5 bases at J, leaving 21 bases unmatched. This CDR3 is CASRPTSRGLAGGRHRDTQYF. The CDR3 bases are TGTGCCAGCAGACCGACATCGAGGGGACTAGCGGGGGGACGCCATAGAGATACGCAGTATTTT.

This clone was observed once. V and J are TRBV7-2 and TRBJ2-5; maybe TRBD2 (5 bases). In germline, CDR1 is SGHTA, CDR2 FQGNSA. CDR3 length equals 15 residues. Trimming cost V 5 bases and J 1 base, with 14 bases left between them. CDR3 region: CASSTSPQPQETQYF. For the CDR3, the DNA is TGTGCCAGCAGCACTAGTCCACAGCCCCAAGAGACCCAGTACTTC.

This chain connects TRBV19 to TRBJ1-2, with 7 bases fitting TRBD1. This CDR3 contains 13 residues. J gave up 8 bases and V 3 bases, and 6 bases lay outside the gene matches. Germline V gene data show CDR1 as LNHDA and CDR2 as SQIVND (reference sequence). This CDR3 reads CASSMGDRKGYTF. The CDR3 DNA is TGTGCCAGTAGTATGGGGGACAGAAAAGGCTACACCTTC.

The chain links TRBV30 to TRBJ2-3, with TRBD2 identical over 8 bases. Germline trimming cut 3 bases from V and 6 bases from J; bases unmatched to any gene: 11. The CDR3 sequence is 15 residues long. Per germline, CDR1 GTSNPN and CDR2 SVGIG (reference sequence). The CDR3 loop reads CAWRDTSGPRDTQYF. In DNA form, the CDR3 reads TGTGCCTGGAGGGATACTAGCGGCCCCCGGGATACGCAGTATTTT.

The gene calls are TRBV11-1 and TRBJ2-2; D call uncertain. CDR3 length: 16 amino acids. The germline V gene encodes CDR1 SGHAT and CDR2 FQDESV (reference sequence). The V end lost 4 bases, the J end lost 1 base, and 13 bases lay between the germline ends. The CDR3 nucleotides are TGTGCCAGCAGCTCGGGTTATGGGTTGAACACCGGGGAGCTGTTTTTT. Its translation: CASSSGYGLNTGELFF.

This clone occurred a few times. DNA for the CDR3: TGTGCCAGCAGCTTAGATCTGTTCCCTTATGGCTACACCTTC. Its protein product is CASSLDLFPYGYTF. The chain uses TRBV11-2 and TRBJ1-2; D uncertain. The length of the CDR3 is 14 residues. In germline, CDR1 is SGHAT, CDR2 FQNNGV. Deletions cut 0 bases from V and 5 bases from J, with 10 bases between.

The chain has TRBV6-2 or TRBV6-3 and TRBJ2-5, with 9 bases identical to TRBD2. Per germline, CDR1 MNHEY and CDR2 SVGEGT. CDR3 length: 16 residues. Unmatched junction bases numbered 11, after V lost 5 bases and J lost 4 bases. CDR3 sequence: CASSLIPGLATETQYF. The CDR3 coding sequence is TGTGCCAGCAGTCTTATACCGGGACTAGCAACAGAGACCCAGTACTTC.

The chain is built from TRBV28 and TRBJ1-1; 10 nucleotides agree with TRBD1. The CDR3 covers 14 residues. Germline V gene data show CDR1 as MDHEN and CDR2 as SYDVKM. Trimming cost V 5 bases and J 3 bases; bases outside gene matches: 3. The CDR3 spells CASSLGQGHTEAFF. CDR3 DNA: TGTGCCAGCAGTCTGGGACAGGGGCACACTGAAGCTTTCTTT.